This section outlines one T cell receptor beta chain sequence together with its context. The table came from immunoSEQ multiplex PCR; TCRdb's copy has only in-frame clones and leaves some out. Of roughly 260,000 clones in the sample, approximately 83% were seen once. The sample originates from a study of blood T cell repertoires in COVID-19. The CDR3 contains 17 residues. The TCR was taken from a woman aged 45-65 years who had recovered from COVID-19. The sequencing sample was made of PBMCs or T cells enriched from blood (not recorded which). The chain combines TRBV21-1 with TRBJ1-2. TRBV21-1 is designated a pseudogene. CDR3 DNA sequence: TGTGCCAGCAGCGACTCTCGAAAGGACTTTCCGAACTATGGCTACACCTTC. Translating gives CASSDSRKDFPNYGYTF.